The entry below describes one T cell receptor beta chain. Its antigen is not identified. The data derive from a study of graft-versus-host responses after intestinal transplantation. Study observations and caveats: The marrow of recipients harbored GvH clones, and ileum or blood showed some of them first.

CDR3 length: 14 amino acids. Germline CDR1 is LNHDA and CDR2 is SQIVND (reference sequence). V lost 7 bases to trimming and J lost 5 bases; unmatched junction nucleotides: 7. Assay used: immunoSEQ multiplex PCR; TCRdb lists only in-frame clones, some missing. The sample shows under 100,000 clones, about four fifths of them seen only once. Sequences were derived from unstimulated CD4+ T cells sorted from spleen or lymph node cells, sampled before intestinal transplant. J is TRBJ2-2 and V is TRBV19; the match to TRBD2 covers 7 bases. The source is a human donor who received an intestinal transplant. The CDR3 bases are TGTGCCAGTACCGAGCGGGGACGAACCGGGGAGCTGTTTTTT. Translating it yields CASTERGRTGELFF.